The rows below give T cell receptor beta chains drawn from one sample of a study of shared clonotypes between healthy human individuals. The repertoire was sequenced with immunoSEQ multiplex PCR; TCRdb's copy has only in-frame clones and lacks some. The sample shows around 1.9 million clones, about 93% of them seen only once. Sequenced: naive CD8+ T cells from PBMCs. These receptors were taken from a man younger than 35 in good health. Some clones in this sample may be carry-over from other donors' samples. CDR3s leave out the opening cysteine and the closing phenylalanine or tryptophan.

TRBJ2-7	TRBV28	ASNPSGASYEQY
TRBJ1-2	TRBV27	ASSPSGYNYGYT
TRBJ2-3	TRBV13	ASSLMRDSPPDTQY
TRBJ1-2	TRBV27	ASSATPTGVGGYT
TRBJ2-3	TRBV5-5	ASSRGESTDTQY
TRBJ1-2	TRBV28	ASKFLQDSLYGYT
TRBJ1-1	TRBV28	ASLGRGLTEAF
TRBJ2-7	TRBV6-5	ASSYSAGAYEQY
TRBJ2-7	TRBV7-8	APGRAGGAISYEQY
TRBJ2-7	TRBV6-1	AGTGPEPHYEQY
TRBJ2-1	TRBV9	ASSVRSSGVTNEQF
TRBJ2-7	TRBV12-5	ASGPGPGYEQY
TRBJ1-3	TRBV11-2	ASSLVGGGNTIY
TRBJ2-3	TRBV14	ASSQAGDTQY
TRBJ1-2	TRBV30	AWSIWPDHDYGYT
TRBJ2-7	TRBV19	ASSGRLSYEQY
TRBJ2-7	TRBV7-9	ASSPGTEKSYEQY
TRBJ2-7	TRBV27	ASSRGGGEQY
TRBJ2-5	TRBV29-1	SVEGQGRLQETQY
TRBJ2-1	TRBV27	ASSPRTSAHYYNEQF
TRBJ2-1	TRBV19	ASSIWSGGAHNEQF
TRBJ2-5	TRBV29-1	SVEFGRLTGETQY
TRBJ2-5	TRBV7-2	ASSSGLGQAQETQY
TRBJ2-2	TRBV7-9	ASSLSGRAGELF
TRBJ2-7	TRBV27	ASSGREAPAYEQY
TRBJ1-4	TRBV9	ASSSGRVDEKLF
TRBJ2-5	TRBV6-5	ASSSPAGGRETQY
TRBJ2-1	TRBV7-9	ASSLAINNEQF
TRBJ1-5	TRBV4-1	ASSQRGQGGSNQPQH
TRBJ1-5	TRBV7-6	ASSLEGANQPQH
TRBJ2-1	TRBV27	ASSLLVSSGRASSYNEQF
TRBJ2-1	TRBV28	ASSPLDEQF
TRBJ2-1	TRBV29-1	SVLGQGPNEQF
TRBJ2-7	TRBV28	ASSLRGVSYEQY
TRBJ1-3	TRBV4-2	ASSQAGGRLGNTIY
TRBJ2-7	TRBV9	ASSVGQSPYEQY
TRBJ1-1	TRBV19	ASRPGRGNTEAF
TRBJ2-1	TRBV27	ASSLWGGSPHNEQF
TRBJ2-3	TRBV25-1	ASSEGTDNTQY
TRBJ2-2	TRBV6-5	ASSYSMSGELF
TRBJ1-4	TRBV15	ATSGSEKLF
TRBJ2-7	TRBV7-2	ASSLEAGGFSYEQY
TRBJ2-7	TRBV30	AWSGPVSKATYEQY
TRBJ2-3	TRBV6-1	ASSEGSLSTDTQY
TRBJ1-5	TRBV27	ASSPGQSNQPQH
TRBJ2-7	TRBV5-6	ASSLGDFSYEQY
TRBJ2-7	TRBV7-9	ASSHQGGYEQY
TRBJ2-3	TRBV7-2	ASSLDRPEGDTDTQY
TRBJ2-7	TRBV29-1	SVTIPTSGAYEQY
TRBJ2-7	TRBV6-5	ASSYSGESYEQY
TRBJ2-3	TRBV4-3	ASSQDRDLGSTDTQY
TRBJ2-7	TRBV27	ASSLTGAEQY
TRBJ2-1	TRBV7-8	ASSPGTFGYNEQF
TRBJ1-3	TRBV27	ASKDRGHGNTIY
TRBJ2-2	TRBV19	ASSPPGSPGELF
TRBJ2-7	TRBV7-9	ASSRPPEDEQY
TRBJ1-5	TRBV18	ASSPDSNPNQPQH
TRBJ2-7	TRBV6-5	ASSPWTSGPYEQY
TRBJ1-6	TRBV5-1	ASSWEVPGGNSPLH